This T cell receptor beta chain stems from a study of T cells in Graves' hyperthyroidism and ophthalmopathy. Deletions cut 3 bases from V and 4 bases from J, with 5 bases between. CDR1 and CDR2 from the germline V gene are SGHDT and YYEEEE. The CDR3 sequence is 11 residues long. What was amplified from RNA transcripts were TCR beta CDR3 regions. HTBI primers were the set used in a first-round RT-PCR of the TCR CDR3. TCRdb reprocessed the multiplex PCR reads with MiXCR, giving one entry per CDR3 protein. The sample consists of under 400,000 distinct CDR3 sequences, around 16% of them appearing once. Study outcomes and limitations: The majority of expanded thyroid clonotypes above 0.001 also appeared in blood.

In its sample, this clonotype was seen many times. Its antigen is not identified. The source material was blood. The sequence derives from a man aged 25-45 years with Graves' hyperthyroidism. The chain employs TRBV5-6 and TRBJ2-7; D may be TRBD1 or TRBD2 (5 bases each). The DNA for the CDR3 is TGTGCCAGCAGCTGGGGGTACGAGCAGTACTTC. Residues: CASSWGYEQYF.